This passage covers 32 T cell receptor beta chains from one sample sequenced in a study of cytomegalovirus exposure and HLA in healthy donors. This PCR relied on a set of 60 Vbeta primers and 13 Jbeta primers. The table came from immunoSEQ multiplex PCR; TCRdb's copy has only in-frame clones and leaves some out. The repertoire holds 130,000 or so clones, with around 66% as singletons. The sequencing sample was made of PBMCs. The receptors originated from a woman aged 35 to 49 in good health and CMV-seropositive.

This rearrangement joins TRBV11-2 to TRBJ1-2; 8 bases line up with TRBD1. The trim removed 5 bases at V and 6 bases at J, leaving 8 bases unmatched. This CDR3 spans 14 amino acids. CDR1 SGHAT and CDR2 FQNNGV come from the germline V gene. DNA of the CDR3: TGTGCCAGCAGCCAAACAGGGGGAGGTAATGGCTACACCTTC. Its protein product is CASSQTGGGNGYTF.

The chain couples TRBV11-2 to TRBJ2-5, with 7 bases identical to TRBD2. The CDR3 spans 17 residues. Unmatched junction bases numbered 14, after V lost 5 bases and J lost 2 bases. Per germline, CDR1 SGHAT and CDR2 FQNNGV. The chain's CDR3 is CASSPTRSGRGQETQYF. The CDR3 DNA is TGTGCCAGCAGCCCGACCCGGTCGGGGAGGGGACAAGAGACCCAGTACTTC.

This chain connects TRBV5-1 to TRBJ1-2, with 8 positions matching TRBD1. The germline gives CDR1 SGHRS, CDR2 YFSETQ. Germline trimming cut 0 bases from V and 5 bases from J; bases unmatched to any gene: 3. CDR3 length: 14 residues. In DNA, the CDR3 is TGCGCCAGCAGCTTGGGACAGGGGATTTATGGCTACACCTTC. As protein: CASSLGQGIYGYTF.

This clone was seen a handful of times. The genes are TRBV7-9 and TRBJ2-7, with a tentative D call TRBD2 (6 bases). This CDR3 comprises 13 residues. V was clipped by 6 bases and J by 3 bases, with 12 bases between them. The germline V gene encodes CDR1 SEHNR and CDR2 FQNEAQ (reference sequence). The CDR3 reads CASRKQGGYEQYF. CDR3 coding DNA: TGTGCCAGCAGGAAGCAGGGAGGCTACGAGCAGTACTTC.

The chain recombines TRBV5-8 with TRBJ2-7, with 8 positions matching TRBD1. Germline assignment: CDR1 SGHTS and CDR2 YDEGEE. Trimming at V came to 6 bases and at J to 2 bases, leaving 10 bases not matched to a gene. The CDR3 spans 15 residues. CDR3 in amino acids: CASTRPTGGAYEQYF. CDR3 in DNA: TGTGCCAGCACTCGCCCTACAGGGGGAGCCTACGAGCAGTACTTC.

In its sample, this clone was seen a few times. The J gene is TRBJ2-7, the V gene TRBV7-3, with a possible D match to TRBD2 (6 bases). Looked up from germline, CDR1 is SGHTA and CDR2 is FQGTGA. This CDR3 comprises 15 residues. V was trimmed by 2 bases and J by 5 bases, leaving 16 bases between them. The CDR3 DNA reads as TGTGCCAGCAGCTTATACGGCGGGACGGGGAACGAGCAGTACTTC. Protein sequence: CASSLYGGTGNEQYF.

The rearrangement uses TRBV11-2 and TRBJ2-3; 8 nucleotides agree with TRBD1. With V trimmed by 1 base and J by 5 bases, 5 bases remained unmatched. The CDR3 is made up of 15 amino acids. The germline V gene encodes CDR1 SGHAT and CDR2 FQNNGV. The CDR3 DNA sequence: TGTGCCAGCAGCTTAGGGCAGGGGGCCGGAGATACGCAGTATTTT. This translates into CASSLGQGAGDTQYF.

The chain employs TRBV6-6 and TRBJ1-6; D is ambiguous. With 4 bases removed from V and 8 bases from J, the gap between germline ends came to 9 bases. CDR1 is MNHNY and CDR2 is SVGAGI in the germline V gene (reference sequence). The CDR3 runs to 13 residues. The CDR3 bases are TGTGCCAGCAGTTTGGCTAGAGATTCACCCCTCCACTTT. It translates to CASSLARDSPLHF.

The rearrangement links TRBV5-1 to TRBJ2-5; D remains ambiguous. The CDR3 totals 14 residues. Germline CDR1 is SGHRS and CDR2 is YFSETQ. V gave up 0 bases and J gave up 2 bases, with 8 bases separating them. The CDR3 DNA sequence: TGCGCCAGCAGCTTGGTTCCAGCGCAAGAGACCCAGTACTTC. As protein: CASSLVPAQETQYF.

The chain has TRBV15 and TRBJ2-2; tentatively, D is TRBD2 (6 bases). The germline CDR1 and CDR2 sequences are LNHNV and YYDKDF (reference sequence). The CDR3 extends over 16 amino acids. V was trimmed by 1 base and J by 1 base, leaving 10 bases between them. In nucleotides, the CDR3 is TGTGCCACCAGCAGAGCGGGACTGATGAACACCGGGGAGCTGTTTTTT. Amino acids: CATSRAGLMNTGELFF.

V gene TRBV9 combines with J gene TRBJ1-2; possible D gene TRBD1, 6 bases. V gave up 3 bases and J gave up 4 bases, with 13 bases separating them. Germline CDR1 and CDR2: SGDLS and YYNGEE. There are 14 residues in the CDR3. The CDR3: CASSDGGGFYGYTF. CDR3 bases: TGTGCCAGCAGCGATGGGGGGGGCTTCTATGGCTACACCTTC.

The chain couples TRBV9 to TRBJ2-6; D is possibly TRBD2 (7 bases). From germline, CDR1 is SGDLS and CDR2 YYNGEE. The CDR3 runs to 19 residues. Trimming cost V 0 bases and J 4 bases, with 20 bases left between them. DNA for the CDR3: TGTGCCAGCAGCGTAGGAGCCGCAGCGGGACACTCCGGGGCCAACGTCCTGACTTTC. This gives the protein CASSVGAAAGHSGANVLTF.

The V call is TRBV6-5, the J call TRBJ1-2, with 10 bases that match TRBD1. V was clipped by 5 bases and J by 8 bases; unmatched bases: 8. CDR1 and CDR2 (germline): MNHEY, SVGAGI. The length of the CDR3 is 14 residues. DNA for the CDR3: TGTGCCAGCAGTGGCCGGGACAGGGGCCGCGGCTACACCTTC. It yields the protein CASSGRDRGRGYTF.

The CDR3 loop is CSVVSAGGPDTQYF. CDR3 sequence (DNA): TGCAGCGTTGTATCGGCGGGAGGTCCAGATACGCAGTATTTT. The chain has TRBV29-1 and TRBJ2-3; TRBD2 matches 8 bases. The CDR3 is 14 amino acids. After removal of 4 bases from V and 4 bases from J, the junction contained 7 bases not matched to a gene. The germline gives CDR1 SQVTM, CDR2 ANQGSEA.

The chain carries TRBV10-1 and TRBJ2-1; 12 bases are shared with TRBD2. Per germline, CDR1 WNHNN and CDR2 SYGVQD (reference sequence). With V trimmed by 8 bases and J by 15 bases, 8 bases remained unmatched. The CDR3 extends over 12 amino acids. The CDR3 DNA reads as TGCGCCAGCGGGGAAGGACTAGCGGGATCGTTCTTC. This sequence encodes CASGEGLAGSFF.

The J gene is TRBJ2-7, the V gene TRBV6-5; 8 nucleotides align to TRBD1. The germline V gene has CDR1 MNHEY and CDR2 SVGAGI. Germline trimming cut 2 bases from V and 7 bases from J; bases unmatched to any gene: 13. The CDR3 runs 16 residues. Written as DNA, the CDR3 is TGTGCCAGCAGTTACAGTTTAGGACAGGGCTTGAGGGAGCAGTACTTC. It translates to CASSYSLGQGLREQYF.

The rearrangement links TRBV7-2 to TRBJ1-1; TRBD1 is a possible D gene (6 bases). Trimming pared 8 bases from V and 0 bases from J, leaving 16 bases between. CDR1 and CDR2 (germline): SGHTA, FQGNSA. This CDR3 spans 15 amino acids. The CDR3 here is CASAPWTAMNTEAFF. For the CDR3, the DNA is TGTGCCAGCGCTCCATGGACAGCCATGAACACTGAAGCTTTCTTT.

V gene TRBV19 combines with J gene TRBJ1-4; the D is unclear. The CDR3 runs to 16 residues. Germline lookup yields CDR1 LNHDA and CDR2 SQIVND (reference sequence). V dropped 6 bases and J dropped 4 bases, with 18 bases sitting between them. The CDR3 DNA reads as TGTGCCAGTAGCATGGTCGTCCCACAGTTTAATGAAAAACTGTTTTTT. Its protein is CASSMVVPQFNEKLFF.

This clone was recorded once. The chain employs TRBV5-1 and TRBJ1-4, with 8 bases identical to TRBD1. CDR3 size: 15 residues. CDR1 and CDR2 (germline): SGHRS, YFSETQ. V was pared by 4 bases and J by 5 bases, with 7 bases of the junction left unmatched. CDR3 DNA sequence: TGCGCCAGCAGCCCTCCGGGACAGGAAAATGAAAAACTGTTTTTT. Protein sequence: CASSPPGQENEKLFF.

This chain uses TRBV5-1 with TRBJ1-1, with D perhaps TRBD1 (6 bases). The ends were cut back, 5 bases at V and 2 bases at J, with 16 bases in the middle. This CDR3 has 15 amino acids. Germline V gene sequence: CDR1 SGHRS, CDR2 YFSETQ. DNA of the CDR3: TGCGCCAGCAGGTCATCAGGGGAAAAAAACACTGAAGCTTTCTTT. Translated: CASRSSGEKNTEAFF.

This chain joins TRBV6-6 and TRBJ2-2; weak D call: TRBD2 (6 bases). The V end was cut by 6 bases, the J end by 1 base, with 9 bases between. Germline V CDR1 and CDR2: MNHNY, SVGAGI (reference sequence). The CDR3 covers 14 residues. CDR3 sequence (DNA): TGTGCCAGCAGGGGGAGGCAGAACACCGGGGAGCTGTTTTTT. The encoded protein is CASRGRQNTGELFF.

The chain joins TRBV6-1 to TRBJ1-2; 11 positions match TRBD1. V shed 6 bases, J shed 8 bases, and the junction held 5 bases outside the gene matches. Germline V gene data show CDR1 as MNHNS and CDR2 as SASEGT. The CDR3 runs 13 residues. The CDR3 DNA is TGTGCCAGCAGAGTGGGACAGGGGGAAGGCTACACCTTC. Translating it yields CASRVGQGEGYTF.

There are a few counts of this clone. The chain uses TRBV27 and TRBJ1-6; 7 nucleotides align to TRBD1. Germline values: CDR1 MNHEY, CDR2 SMNVEV (reference sequence). The junction had 1 base not matched to a gene; V was cut back by 5 bases and J by 12 bases. CDR3 size: 11 residues. This CDR3 is CASSQGGPLHF. CDR3 DNA: TGTGCCAGCAGTCAGGGGGGACCCCTCCACTTT.

This clone was seen once. This chain connects TRBV7-6 to TRBJ2-3; TRBD1 aligns across 8 bases. CDR1 is SGHVS and CDR2 is FNYEAQ in the germline V gene. The CDR3 is made up of 15 amino acids. The V gene end was trimmed by 2 bases and the J gene end by 5 bases; junction bases not matched to a gene: 6. The DNA of the CDR3 is TGTGCCAGCAGCTTAACAGGGGGGTCGATAGATACGCAGTATTTT. Translated: CASSLTGGSIDTQYF.

CDR3 protein: CASSDLGPAYEQYF. DNA for the CDR3: TGTGCCAGCAGTGATCTAGGTCCGGCCTACGAGCAGTACTTC. The V call is TRBV2, the J call TRBJ2-7; D ambiguous. The CDR3 contains 14 residues. Trimming cost V 3 bases and J 2 bases, with 11 bases left between them. Germline V gene sequence: CDR1 SNHLY, CDR2 FYNNEI.

The chain joins TRBV5-1 to TRBJ2-5, with 13 bases fitting TRBD2. The CDR3 is made up of 16 amino acids. Germline CDR1 reads SGHRS; CDR2 reads YFSETQ. V lost 4 bases, J lost 5 bases, and 8 bases stayed unmatched. The CDR3: CASSPGGLAGMETQYF. CDR3 sequence (DNA): TGCGCCAGCAGCCCGGGGGGACTAGCGGGGATGGAGACCCAGTACTTC.

The V and J genes are TRBV5-1 and TRBJ1-3, with D unclear. V lost 4 bases and J 8 bases, leaving 22 bases between the germline ends. CDR1 is SGHRS and CDR2 is YFSETQ in the germline V gene. The CDR3 covers 16 residues. Here the CDR3 reads CASSTTSQLPGDTIYF. The CDR3 DNA reads as TGCGCCAGCAGCACGACGTCCCAACTACCCGGCGACACCATATATTTT.

The genes are TRBV30 and TRBJ2-3, with TRBD1 as a possible D gene (5 bases). The CDR3 totals 12 residues. In germline, CDR1 is GTSNPN, CDR2 SVGIG (reference sequence). The ends were cut back, 8 bases at V and 1 base at J, with 10 bases in the middle. For the CDR3, the DNA is TGTGCCGGCGAAGGGGGCACAGATACGCAGTATTTT. This translates into CAGEGGTDTQYF.

V is TRBV2 and J is TRBJ2-7; the match to TRBD1 covers 7 bases. CDR1 SNHLY and CDR2 FYNNEI come from the germline V gene. CDR3 length equals 14 residues. V lost 4 bases and J lost 3; bases outside the gene matches: 6. The DNA for the CDR3 is TGTGCCAGCAGTGTGCAGGGGGTTTACTACGAGCAGTACTTC. Translating gives CASSVQGVYYEQYF.

The chain links TRBV21-1 to TRBJ2-5; TRBD1, the D gene given by the table, was not confirmed from the DNA. TRBV21-1 is a known pseudogene. The CDR3 runs to 13 residues. The CDR3 DNA reads TGTGCCACTCAACAGGGCAACCAAGAGACCCAGTACTTC. Protein sequence: CATQQGNQETQYF.

The chain uses TRBV6-5 and TRBJ1-4; no definite D call. Germline CDR1 and CDR2: MNHEY and SVGAGI. V lost 6 bases to trimming and J lost 4 bases, with 9 bases between them. The CDR3 loop spans 13 amino acids. The CDR3 bases are TGTGCCAGCAGGGAGGGAGATAATGAAAAACTGTTTTTT. Protein sequence: CASREGDNEKLFF.

V is TRBV2 and J is TRBJ1-5; 8 bases are shared with TRBD1. J was trimmed by 0 bases and V by 4 bases; bases with no gene match: 5. The CDR3 length is 16 residues. From germline, CDR1 is SNHLY and CDR2 FYNNEI. CDR3 region: CASSGRTGSSNQPQHF. CDR3 nucleotides: TGTGCCAGCAGTGGACGGACAGGGAGTAGCAATCAGCCCCAGCATTTT.